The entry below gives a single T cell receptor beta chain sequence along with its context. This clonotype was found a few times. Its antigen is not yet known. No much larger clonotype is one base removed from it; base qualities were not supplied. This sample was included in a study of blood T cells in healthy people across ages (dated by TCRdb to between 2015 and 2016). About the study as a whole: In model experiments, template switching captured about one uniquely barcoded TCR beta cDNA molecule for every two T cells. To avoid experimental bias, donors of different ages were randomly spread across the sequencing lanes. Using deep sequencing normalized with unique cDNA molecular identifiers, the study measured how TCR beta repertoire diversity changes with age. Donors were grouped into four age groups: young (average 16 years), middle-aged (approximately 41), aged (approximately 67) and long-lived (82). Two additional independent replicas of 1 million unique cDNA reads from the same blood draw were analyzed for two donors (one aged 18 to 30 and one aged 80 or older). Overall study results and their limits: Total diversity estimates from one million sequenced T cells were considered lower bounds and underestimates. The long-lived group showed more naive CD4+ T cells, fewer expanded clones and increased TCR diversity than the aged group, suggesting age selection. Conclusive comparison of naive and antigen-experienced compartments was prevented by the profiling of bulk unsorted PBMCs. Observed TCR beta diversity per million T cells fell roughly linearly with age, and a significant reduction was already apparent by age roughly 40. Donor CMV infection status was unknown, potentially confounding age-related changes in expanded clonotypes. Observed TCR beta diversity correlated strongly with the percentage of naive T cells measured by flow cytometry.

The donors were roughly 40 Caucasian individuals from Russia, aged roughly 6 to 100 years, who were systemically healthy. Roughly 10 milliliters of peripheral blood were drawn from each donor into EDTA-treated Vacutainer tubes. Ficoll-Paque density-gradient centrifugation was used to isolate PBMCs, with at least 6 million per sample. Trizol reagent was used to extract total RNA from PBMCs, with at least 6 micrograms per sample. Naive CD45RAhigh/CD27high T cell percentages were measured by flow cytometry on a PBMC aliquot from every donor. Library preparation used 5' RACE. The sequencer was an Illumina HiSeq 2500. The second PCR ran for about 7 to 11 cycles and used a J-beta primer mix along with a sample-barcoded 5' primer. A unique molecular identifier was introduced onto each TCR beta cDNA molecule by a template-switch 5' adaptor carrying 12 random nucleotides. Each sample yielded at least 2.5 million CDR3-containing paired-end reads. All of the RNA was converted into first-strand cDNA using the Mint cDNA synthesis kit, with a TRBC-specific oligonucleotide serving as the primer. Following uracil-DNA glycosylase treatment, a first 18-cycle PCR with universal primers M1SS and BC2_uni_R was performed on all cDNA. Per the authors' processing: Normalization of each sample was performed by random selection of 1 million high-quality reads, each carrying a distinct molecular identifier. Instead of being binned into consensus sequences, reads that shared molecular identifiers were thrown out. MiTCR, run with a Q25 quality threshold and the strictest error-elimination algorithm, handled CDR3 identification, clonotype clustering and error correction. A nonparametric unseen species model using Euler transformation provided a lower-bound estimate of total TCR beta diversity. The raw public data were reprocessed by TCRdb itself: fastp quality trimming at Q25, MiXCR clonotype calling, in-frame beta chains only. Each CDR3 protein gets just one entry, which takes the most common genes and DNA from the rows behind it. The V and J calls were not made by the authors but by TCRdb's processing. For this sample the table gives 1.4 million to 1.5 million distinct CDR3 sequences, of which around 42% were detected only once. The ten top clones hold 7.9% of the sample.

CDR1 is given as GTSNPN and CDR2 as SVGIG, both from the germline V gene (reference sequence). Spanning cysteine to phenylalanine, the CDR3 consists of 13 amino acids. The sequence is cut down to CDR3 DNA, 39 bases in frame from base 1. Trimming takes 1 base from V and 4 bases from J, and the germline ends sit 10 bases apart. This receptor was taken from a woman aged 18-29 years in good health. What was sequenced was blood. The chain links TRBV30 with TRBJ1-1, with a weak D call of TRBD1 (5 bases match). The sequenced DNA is TGTGCCTGGAGTGACGGAGGGGCCACTGAAGCTTTCTTT. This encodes CAWSDGGATEAFF.